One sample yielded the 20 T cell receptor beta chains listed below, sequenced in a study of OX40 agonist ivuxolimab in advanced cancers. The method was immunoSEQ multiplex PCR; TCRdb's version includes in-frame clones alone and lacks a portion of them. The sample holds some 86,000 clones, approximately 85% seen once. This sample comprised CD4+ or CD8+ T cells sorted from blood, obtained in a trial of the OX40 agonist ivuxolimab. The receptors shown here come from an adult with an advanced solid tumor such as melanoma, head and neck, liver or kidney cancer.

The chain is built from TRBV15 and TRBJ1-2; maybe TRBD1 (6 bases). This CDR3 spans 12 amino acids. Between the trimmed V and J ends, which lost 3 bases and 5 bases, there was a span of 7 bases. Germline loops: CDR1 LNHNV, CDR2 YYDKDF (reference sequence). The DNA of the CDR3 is TGTGCCACCAGCAGTGGACAGTATGGCTACACCTTC. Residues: CATSSGQYGYTF.

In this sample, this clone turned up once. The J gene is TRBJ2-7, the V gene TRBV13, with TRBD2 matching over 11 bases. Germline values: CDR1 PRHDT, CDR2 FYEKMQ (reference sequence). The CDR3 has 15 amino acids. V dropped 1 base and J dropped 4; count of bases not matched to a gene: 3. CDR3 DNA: TGTGCCAGCAGCTTAGCGGCTAGCGGGAGGTACGAGCAGTACTTC. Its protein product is CASSLAASGRYEQYF.

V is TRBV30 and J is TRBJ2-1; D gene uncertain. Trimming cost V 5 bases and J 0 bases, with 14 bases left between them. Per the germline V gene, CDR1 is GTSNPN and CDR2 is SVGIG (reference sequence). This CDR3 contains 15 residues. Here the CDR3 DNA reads TGTGCCTGGCTATCGGAATCCCCCTCCTACAATGAGCAGTTCTTC. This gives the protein CAWLSESPSYNEQFF.

The CDR3 sequence is CASSQGGDGGTQYF. Here the CDR3 DNA reads TGCGCCAGCAGCCAAGGAGGGGATGGGGGGACCCAGTACTTC. The V call is TRBV4-1, the J call TRBJ2-5; D may match TRBD1 or TRBD2 (5 bases each). The CDR3 spans 14 residues. Trimming stripped 1 base from V and 7 bases from J, with 13 bases between. The germline V gene encodes CDR1 MGHRA and CDR2 YSYEKL.

The CDR3 reads CASTHGDTQYF. The CDR3 DNA reads TGTGCCAGCACGCATGGAGATACGCAGTATTTT. The chain recombines TRBV6-4 with TRBJ2-3; D unresolved. CDR3 length: 11 amino acids. From germline, CDR1 is MRHNA and CDR2 SNTAGT. V was shortened by 7 bases and J by 5 bases, with 7 bases between the two germline ends.

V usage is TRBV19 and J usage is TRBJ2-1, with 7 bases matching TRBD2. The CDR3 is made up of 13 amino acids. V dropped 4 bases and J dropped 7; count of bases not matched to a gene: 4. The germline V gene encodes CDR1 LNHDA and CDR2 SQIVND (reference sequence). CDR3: CASSTGLRNEQFF. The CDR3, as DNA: TGTGCCAGTAGTACGGGACTACGAAATGAGCAGTTCTTC. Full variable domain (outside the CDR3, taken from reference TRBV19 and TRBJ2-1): DGGITQSPKYLFRKEGQNVTLSCEQNLNHDAMYWYRQDPGQGLRLIYYSQIVNDFQKGDIAEGYSVSREKKESFPLTVTSAQKNPTAFYLCASSTGLRNEQFFGPGTRLTVL.

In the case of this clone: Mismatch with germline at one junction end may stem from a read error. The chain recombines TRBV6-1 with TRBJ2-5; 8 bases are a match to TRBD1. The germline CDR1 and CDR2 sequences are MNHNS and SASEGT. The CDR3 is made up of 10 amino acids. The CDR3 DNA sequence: TGTGCCAGCAGAGTAGACAGGGGAAACTTC. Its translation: CASRVDRGNF.

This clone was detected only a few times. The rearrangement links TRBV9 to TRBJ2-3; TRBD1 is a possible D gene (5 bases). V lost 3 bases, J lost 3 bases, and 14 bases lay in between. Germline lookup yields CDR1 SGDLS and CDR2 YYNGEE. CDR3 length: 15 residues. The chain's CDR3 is CASSALGRTTDTQYF. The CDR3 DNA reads TGTGCCAGCAGCGCTCTTGGAAGGACAACAGATACGCAGTATTTT.

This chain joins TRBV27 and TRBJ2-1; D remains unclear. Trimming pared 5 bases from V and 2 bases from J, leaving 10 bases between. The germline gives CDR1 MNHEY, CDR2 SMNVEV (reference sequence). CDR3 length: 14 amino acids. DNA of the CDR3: TGTGCCAGCAGTCCTCCGATGGCCTACAATGAGCAGTTCTTC. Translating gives CASSPPMAYNEQFF.

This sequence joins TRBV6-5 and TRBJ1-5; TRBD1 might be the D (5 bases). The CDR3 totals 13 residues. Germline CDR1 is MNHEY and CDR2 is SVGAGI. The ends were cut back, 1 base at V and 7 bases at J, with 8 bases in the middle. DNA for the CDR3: TGTGCCAGCAGTTACTTCGGGGGACAGCCCCAGCATTTT. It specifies CASSYFGGQPQHF.

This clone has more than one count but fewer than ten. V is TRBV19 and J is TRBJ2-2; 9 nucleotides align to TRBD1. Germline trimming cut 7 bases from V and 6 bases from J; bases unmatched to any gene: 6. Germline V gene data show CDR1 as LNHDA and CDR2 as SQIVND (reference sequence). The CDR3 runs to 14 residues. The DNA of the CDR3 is TGTGCCAGTATCGGGACAGGGCGATCCGGGGAGCTGTTTTTT. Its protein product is CASIGTGRSGELFF. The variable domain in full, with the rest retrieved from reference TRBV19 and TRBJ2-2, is DGGITQSPKYLFRKEGQNVTLSCEQNLNHDAMYWYRQDPGQGLRLIYYSQIVNDFQKGDIAEGYSVSREKKESFPLTVTSAQKNPTAFYLCASIGTGRSGELFFGEGSRLTVL.

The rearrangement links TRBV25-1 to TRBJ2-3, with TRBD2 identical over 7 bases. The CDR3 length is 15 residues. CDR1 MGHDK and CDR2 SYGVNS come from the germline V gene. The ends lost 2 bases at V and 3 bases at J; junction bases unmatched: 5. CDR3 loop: CASSEAGERTDTQYF. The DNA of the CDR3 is TGTGCCAGCAGTGAAGCGGGAGAAAGGACAGATACGCAGTATTTT.

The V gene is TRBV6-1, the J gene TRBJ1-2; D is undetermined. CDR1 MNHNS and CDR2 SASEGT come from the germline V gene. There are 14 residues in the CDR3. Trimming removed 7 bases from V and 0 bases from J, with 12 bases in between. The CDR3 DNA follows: TGTGCCAGCACCCGCGGGTTGGCTAACTATGGCTACACCTTC. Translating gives CASTRGLANYGYTF.

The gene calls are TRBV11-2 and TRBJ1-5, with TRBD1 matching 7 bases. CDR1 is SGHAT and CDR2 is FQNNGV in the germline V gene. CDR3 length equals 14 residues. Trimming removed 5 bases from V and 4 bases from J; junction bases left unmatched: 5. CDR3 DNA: TGTGCCAGCAGCAAGACAGGGCCAAATCAGCCCCAGCATTTT. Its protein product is CASSKTGPNQPQHF. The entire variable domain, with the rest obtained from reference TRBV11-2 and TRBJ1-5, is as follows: EAGVAQSPRYKIIEKRQSVAFWCNPISGHATLYWYQQILGQGPKLLIQFQNNGVVDDSQLPKDRFSAERLKGVDSTLKIQPAKLEDSAVYLCASSKTGPNQPQHFGDGTRLSIL.

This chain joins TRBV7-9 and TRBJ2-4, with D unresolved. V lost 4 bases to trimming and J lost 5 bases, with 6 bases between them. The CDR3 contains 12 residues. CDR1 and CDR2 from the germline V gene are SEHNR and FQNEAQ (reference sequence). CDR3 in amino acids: CASSSEENIQYF. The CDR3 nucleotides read TGTGCCAGCAGCTCCGAGGAAAACATTCAGTACTTC.

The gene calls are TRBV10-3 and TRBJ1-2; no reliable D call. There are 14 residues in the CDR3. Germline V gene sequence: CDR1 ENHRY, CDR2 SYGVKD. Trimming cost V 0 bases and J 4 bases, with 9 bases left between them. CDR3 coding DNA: TGTGCCATCAGTGAGTCGGTACTAAGCTATGGCTACACCTTC. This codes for CAISESVLSYGYTF.

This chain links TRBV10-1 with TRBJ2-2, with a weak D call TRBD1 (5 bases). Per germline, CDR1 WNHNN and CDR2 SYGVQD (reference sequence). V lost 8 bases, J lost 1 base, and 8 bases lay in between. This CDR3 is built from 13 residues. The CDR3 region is CASGDRNTGELFF. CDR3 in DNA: TGCGCCAGCGGAGACAGGAACACCGGGGAGCTGTTTTTT.

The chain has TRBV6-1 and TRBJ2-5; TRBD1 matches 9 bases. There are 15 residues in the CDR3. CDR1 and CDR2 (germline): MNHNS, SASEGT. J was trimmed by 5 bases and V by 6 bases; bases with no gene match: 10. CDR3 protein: CASRETGGAVETQYF. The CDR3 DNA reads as TGTGCCAGCAGAGAAACAGGGGGCGCGGTGGAGACCCAGTACTTC.

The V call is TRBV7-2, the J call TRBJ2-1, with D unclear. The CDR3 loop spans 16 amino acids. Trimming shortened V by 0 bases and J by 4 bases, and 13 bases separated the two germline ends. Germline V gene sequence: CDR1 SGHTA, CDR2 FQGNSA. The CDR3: CASSLAGFWPYNEQFF. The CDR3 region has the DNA TGTGCCAGCAGCTTAGCGGGATTTTGGCCATACAATGAGCAGTTCTTC.

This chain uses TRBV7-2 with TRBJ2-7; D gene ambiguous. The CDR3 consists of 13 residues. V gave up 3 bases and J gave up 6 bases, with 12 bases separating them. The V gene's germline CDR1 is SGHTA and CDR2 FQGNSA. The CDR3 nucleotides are TGTGCCAGCAGCTTGTATTCGGGCCGCGAGCAGTACTTC. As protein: CASSLYSGREQYF.